This entry features one T cell receptor (beta chain) sequence. Its antigen is not identified. The same CDR3 also results from other DNA sequences found in this sample. The data are from a study of OX40 agonist ivuxolimab in advanced cancers. On the study more broadly: Each patient was given ivuxolimab into a vein every 2 weeks, at 0.01 to 10 mg/kg. Study-wide points: On average, CD8+ T cells had more expanded clones than CD4+. At 0.1 to 3.0 mg/kg, CD4+ and CD8+ blood T cells expanded clonally by week 6.

The CDR3 is 13 amino acids. Trimming removed 2 bases at V and 3 bases at J, with 8 bases between. In germline, CDR1 is MNHEY, CDR2 SVGAGI. Generated by immunoSEQ multiplex PCR, the TCRdb table keeps only in-frame clones and is missing some. There are approximately 50,000 clones in the sample; over 80% occur only once, and 2.8% lies in the top ten. The cohort excluded patients with autoimmune disease history or systemic immunosuppression. The TCR originated in an adult with an advanced solid tumor such as melanoma, head and neck, liver or kidney cancer. Material: CD4+ or CD8+ T cells sorted from blood, obtained in a trial of the OX40 agonist ivuxolimab. V is TRBV6-5 and J is TRBJ2-7; D may be TRBD1 (5 bases). The CDR3 loop is CASSYRQGYEQYF. CDR3 DNA sequence: TGTGCCAGCAGTTACCGGCAGGGCTACGAGCAGTACTTC.